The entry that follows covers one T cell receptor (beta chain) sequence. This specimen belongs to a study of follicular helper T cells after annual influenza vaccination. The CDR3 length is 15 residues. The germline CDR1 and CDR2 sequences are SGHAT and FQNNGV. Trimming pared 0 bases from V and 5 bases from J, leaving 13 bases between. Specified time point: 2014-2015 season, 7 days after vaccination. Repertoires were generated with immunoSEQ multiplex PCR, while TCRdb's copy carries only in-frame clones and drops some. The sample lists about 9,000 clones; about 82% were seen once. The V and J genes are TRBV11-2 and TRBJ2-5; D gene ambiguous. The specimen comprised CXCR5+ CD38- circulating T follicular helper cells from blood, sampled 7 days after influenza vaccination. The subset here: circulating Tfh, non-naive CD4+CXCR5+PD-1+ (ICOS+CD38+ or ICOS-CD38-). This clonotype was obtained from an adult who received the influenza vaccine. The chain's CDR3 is CASSLDGQKIETQYF. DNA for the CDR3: TGTGCCAGCAGCTTAGATGGGCAGAAAATCGAGACCCAGTACTTC.